This TCR beta chain is from a study of shared clonotypes between healthy human individuals. Study-level findings and limits: A handful of donors showed sharing of roughly 5% of naive CD4 clonotypes. Donors were few, which limited the genetic and exposure-history diversity represented. Relative to their counterparts shared across all four donors, non-shared clonotypes exhibited diminished generation probabilities.

The authors ran the assay at deep level. Some clones are missing from TCRdb's copy, which holds only in-frame ones; the method was immunoSEQ multiplex PCR. The sample holds approximately 650,000 clones, about 95% seen once. The V end was cut by 1 base, the J end by 5 bases, with 8 bases between. This CDR3 has 14 residues. The germline CDR1 and CDR2 sequences are SGHVS and FQNEAQ. The naive CD8 population came from CD45RO-negative cells selected for CCR7, without terminally differentiated effector memory CD45RA+ cells. Note on this clone: The antigen remains unidentified.

This TCR derives from a woman in her thirties in good health. This chain uses TRBV7-8 with TRBJ2-2, with D unclear. The sample was naive CD8+ T cells sorted from blood. The CDR3, as DNA: TGTGCCAGCAGCTTAGGATGGGGTACCGGGGAGCTGTTTTTT. Translation gives CASSLGWGTGELFF.